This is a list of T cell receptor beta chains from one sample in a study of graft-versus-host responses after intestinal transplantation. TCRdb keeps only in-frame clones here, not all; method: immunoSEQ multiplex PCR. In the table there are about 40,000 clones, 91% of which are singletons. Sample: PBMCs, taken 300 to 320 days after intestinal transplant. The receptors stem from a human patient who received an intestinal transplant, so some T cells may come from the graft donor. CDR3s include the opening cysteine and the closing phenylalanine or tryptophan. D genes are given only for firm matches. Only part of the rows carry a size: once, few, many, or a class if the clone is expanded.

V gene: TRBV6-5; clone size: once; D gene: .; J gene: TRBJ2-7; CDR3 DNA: TGTGCCAGCAGCAACGGGGTGGCCTACGAGCAGTACTTC; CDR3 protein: CASSNGVAYEQYF
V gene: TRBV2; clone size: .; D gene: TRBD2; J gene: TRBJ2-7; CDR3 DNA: TGTGCCAGCAGTGAGAGCGGGGGCCCATCCTACGAGCAGTACTTC; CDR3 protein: CASSESGGPSYEQYF
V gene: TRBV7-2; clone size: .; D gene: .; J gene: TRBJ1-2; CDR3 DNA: TGTGCCAGCAGCTTATATAAGTGGGGAGACTATGGCTACACCTTC; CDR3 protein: CASSLYKWGDYGYTF
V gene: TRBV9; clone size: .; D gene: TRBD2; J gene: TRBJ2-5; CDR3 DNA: TGTGCCAGCAGCGTGGCCAGCGGGGTGCAAGAGACCCAGTACTTC; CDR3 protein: CASSVASGVQETQYF
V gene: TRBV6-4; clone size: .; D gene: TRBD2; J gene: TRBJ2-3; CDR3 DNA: TGTGCCAGCAGTCCGAGCGGGGGGGCCACAGATACGCAGTATTTT; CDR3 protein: CASSPSGGATDTQYF
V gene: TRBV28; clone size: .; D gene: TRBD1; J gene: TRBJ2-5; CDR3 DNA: TGTGCCAGCAGTTCTATACAGGGGCGAGGAGAGACCCAGTACTTC; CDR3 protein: CASSSIQGRGETQYF
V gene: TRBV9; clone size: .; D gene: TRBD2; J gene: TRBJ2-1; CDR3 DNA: TGTGCCAGCAGCCCTAGCGGGAGACTCAATGAGCAGTTCTTC; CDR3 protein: CASSPSGRLNEQFF
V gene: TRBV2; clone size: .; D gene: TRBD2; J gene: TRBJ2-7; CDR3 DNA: TGTGCCAGCAGTGAAGCTCGCGGGACTAGCGGCGAGCAGTACTTC; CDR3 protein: CASSEARGTSGEQYF
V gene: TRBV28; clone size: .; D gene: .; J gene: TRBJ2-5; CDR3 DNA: TGTGCCAGCAGTTCCGGAACCCAGTACTTC; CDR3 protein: CASSSGTQYF
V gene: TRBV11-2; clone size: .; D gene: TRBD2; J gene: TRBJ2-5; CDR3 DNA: TGTGCCAGCAGCTTAGATACGGGAGCGGGGACGGAGACCCAGTACTTC; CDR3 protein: CASSLDTGAGTETQYF
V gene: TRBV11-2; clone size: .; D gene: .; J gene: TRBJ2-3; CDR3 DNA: TGTGCCAGCAGCTTATTCCCGGGCGGAGATACGCAGTATTTT; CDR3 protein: CASSLFPGGDTQYF
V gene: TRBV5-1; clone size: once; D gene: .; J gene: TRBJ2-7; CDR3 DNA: TGCGCCAGCAGCAAGAGGGACAACGAGCAGTACTTC; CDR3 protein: CASSKRDNEQYF
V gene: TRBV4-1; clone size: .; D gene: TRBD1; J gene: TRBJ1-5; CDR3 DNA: TGCGCCAGCAGCAGCGACAGGGTTGGCAATCAGCCCCAGCATTTT; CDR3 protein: CASSSDRVGNQPQHF
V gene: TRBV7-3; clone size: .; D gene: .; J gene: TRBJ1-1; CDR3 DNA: TGTGCCAGCAGCTCCCAAGCAGGAGGATTCACTGAAGCTTTCTTT; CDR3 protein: CASSSQAGGFTEAFF
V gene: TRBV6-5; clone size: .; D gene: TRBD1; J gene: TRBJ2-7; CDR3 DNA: TGTGCCAGCAGTTACCCCCCAGGGGGCGAGCAGTACTTC; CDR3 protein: CASSYPPGGEQYF
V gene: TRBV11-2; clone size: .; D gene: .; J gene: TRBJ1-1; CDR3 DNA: TGTGCCAGCAGCTTACAGGGGTGGGAGAACACTGAAGCTTTCTTT; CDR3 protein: CASSLQGWENTEAFF
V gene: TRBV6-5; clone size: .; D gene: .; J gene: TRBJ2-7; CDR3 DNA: TGTGCCAGCACCTTACATCAGTTCTCCTACGAGCAGTACTTC; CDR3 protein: CASTLHQFSYEQYF
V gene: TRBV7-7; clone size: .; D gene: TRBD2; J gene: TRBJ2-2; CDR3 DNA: TGTGCCAGCAGCTCGGGACTAGCGGGAGGAACCGGGGAGCTGTTTTTT; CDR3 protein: CASSSGLAGGTGELFF
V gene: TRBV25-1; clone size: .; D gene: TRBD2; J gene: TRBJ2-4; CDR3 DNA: TGTGCCAGCAGTGCGGCGGGAGGGGGCAAAAACATTCAGTACTTC; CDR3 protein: CASSAAGGGKNIQYF
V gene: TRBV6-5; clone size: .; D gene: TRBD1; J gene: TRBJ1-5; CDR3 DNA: TGTGCCAGCAGAAAATCAGGGGGGCCTAATCAGCCCCAGCATTTT; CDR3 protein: CASRKSGGPNQPQHF
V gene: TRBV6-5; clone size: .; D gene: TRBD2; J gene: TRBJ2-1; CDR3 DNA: TGTGCCAGCAGTCCGGGACTAGCGGGATTGAATGAGCAGTTCTTC; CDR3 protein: CASSPGLAGLNEQFF
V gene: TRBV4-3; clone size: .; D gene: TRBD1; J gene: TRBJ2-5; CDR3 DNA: TGCGCCAGCAGCCAAGACCCAACAGGGGGCGAGACCCAGTACTTC; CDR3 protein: CASSQDPTGGETQYF